This T cell receptor (beta chain) was recovered during a study of blood T cells in healthy people across ages. Across the study: About one barcoded TCR beta cDNA was captured per two T cells. Findings and caveats of the study: Across the age range, TCR beta diversity per million T cells fell in a roughly linear way.

Through a sample-barcoded 5' primer and a J-beta primer mix, a second PCR was run for roughly 6 to 12 cycles. TCRdb fed the 5' RACE reads into MiXCR, producing one record per CDR3 protein. The data show hundreds of thousands of distinct CDR3 sequences, with roughly 43% seen just once and 25% to 35% held by the top ten. V shed 7 bases and J 4 bases; nucleotides not matched to a gene: 6. Per germline, CDR1 SGHTA and CDR2 FQGTGA. The CDR3 consists of 14 residues. As to this clonotype: Its antigen is unknown.

Sequencing was done on a sample of blood. The J gene is TRBJ2-3, the V gene TRBV7-3; 9 positions agree with TRBD1. The TCR sequence derives from an elderly man in good health. The CDR3 reads CASKRDREADTQYF. CDR3 sequence (DNA): TGTGCCAGCAAGCGGGACAGGGAGGCAGATACGCAGTATTTT.